These 14 T cell receptor beta chains came from one sample sequenced in a study of shared clonotypes between healthy human individuals. TCRdb keeps only in-frame clones here, not all; method: immunoSEQ multiplex PCR. Here the sample spans under 2,500,000 clones, approximately 96% being singletons. Sequencing was carried out using naive CD4+ T cells sorted from blood. As for subset: CD45RA+ positively selected. The origin of the receptors is a man younger than 35 in good health.

The genes are TRBV7-9 and TRBJ2-1; 8 nucleotides agree with TRBD1. Germline V gives CDR1 SEHNR, CDR2 FQNEAQ (reference sequence). Unmatched junction bases numbered 8, after V lost 1 base and J lost 3 bases. CDR3 size: 17 residues. CDR3 nucleotide sequence: TGTGCCAGCAGCTTAGTGCACGACAGGGGATTCTACAATGAGCAGTTCTTC. Translated: CASSLVHDRGFYNEQFF.

The gene calls are TRBV27 and TRBJ2-3, with D perhaps TRBD1 or TRBD2 (6 bases each). V was cut by 2 bases and J by 2 bases, with 14 bases left in between. The CDR3 extends over 16 amino acids. CDR1 is MNHEY and CDR2 is SMNVEV in the germline V gene (reference sequence). Here the CDR3 reads CASSLNTGAITDTQYF. The CDR3 region has the DNA TGTGCCAGCAGTTTAAACACGGGGGCGATCACAGATACGCAGTATTTT.

The chain combines TRBV5-1 with TRBJ2-5, with D perhaps matching TRBD2 (5 bases). CDR1 and CDR2 (germline): SGHRS, YFSETQ. The ends were cut back, 4 bases at V and 10 bases at J, with 14 bases in the middle. This CDR3 has 12 amino acids. The CDR3 bases are TGCGCCAGCAGCGGGGTCGGGGTCGACCAGTACTTC. This gives the protein CASSGVGVDQYF.

The chain has TRBV27 and TRBJ2-5; TRBD1 might be the D (5 bases). Germline V gene lookup returns CDR1 MNHEY and CDR2 SMNVEV (reference sequence). This CDR3 is 15 amino acids long. Trimming removed 6 bases at V and 9 bases at J, with 23 bases between. In nucleotides, the CDR3 is TGTGCCAGCAGATCAACACGACAGCACCAGGGTGCCCAGTACTTC. Its translation: CASRSTRQHQGAQYF.

On this clone: Other DNA sequences of this sample code for an identical CDR3. This rearrangement joins TRBV10-1 to TRBJ2-7; D call uncertain. Germline V gene data show CDR1 as WNHNN and CDR2 as SYGVQD (reference sequence). The CDR3 totals 10 residues. Trimming pared 6 bases from V and 3 bases from J, leaving 3 bases between. The CDR3 DNA sequence: TGCGCCAGCAGCCTCTACGAGCAGTACTTC. Translated: CASSLYEQYF.

A remark on this clone: One junction end does not reproduce the germline sequence, and a read error may be involved. The chain has TRBV7-9 and TRBJ1-2; D perhaps matches TRBD1 (5 bases). The germline gives CDR1 SEHNR, CDR2 FQNEAQ (reference sequence). The length of the CDR3 is 11 residues. CDR3 nucleotides: TGTGCCAGCAGCTTAGGCGACAGACCCTCCTTC. Translation gives CASSLGDRPSF.

Details on this clone: Other nucleotide sequences in the sample specify the same CDR3. J is TRBJ2-1 and V is TRBV5-6; TRBD2 aligns across 11 bases. CDR1 and CDR2 (germline): SGHDT, YYEEEE. The CDR3 has 15 amino acids. J lost 7 bases, V lost 4 bases, and 7 bases had no gene match. CDR3 coding DNA: TGTGCCAGCAGCCCACTAGCGGGAGCCACGAATGAGCAGTTCTTC. Translating gives CASSPLAGATNEQFF. Full variable domain (missing parts from reference TRBV5-6 and TRBJ2-1): DAGVTQSPTHLIKTRGQQVTLRCSPKSGHDTVSWYQQALGQGPQFIFQYYEEEERQRGNFPDRFSGHQFPNYSSELNVNALLLGDSALYLCASSPLAGATNEQFFGPGTRLTVL.

The chain has TRBV10-3 and TRBJ2-7; 8 bases are a match to TRBD2. The CDR3 is made up of 15 amino acids. CDR1 and CDR2 from the germline V gene are ENHRY and SYGVKD. After removal of 3 bases from V and 2 bases from J, the junction contained 6 bases not matched to a gene. In DNA, the CDR3 is TGTGCCATCAGTGAAAGGGGAGCGGGAGCCTACGAGCAGTACTTC. Its protein is CAISERGAGAYEQYF.

The chain joins TRBV4-3 to TRBJ1-4; TRBD1 matches 7 bases. The germline V gene encodes CDR1 LGHNA and CDR2 YSLEER. Trimming cost V 0 bases and J 8 bases; bases outside gene matches: 9. The CDR3 is made up of 16 amino acids. Written as DNA, the CDR3 is TGCGCCAGCAGCCAAGATTATCCAGGGGGTAGAGAAAAACTGTTTTTT. Translating gives CASSQDYPGGREKLFF.

The rearrangement links TRBV30 to TRBJ2-3; 8 bases line up with TRBD1. The ends lost 4 bases at V and 6 bases at J; junction bases unmatched: 9. CDR1 is GTSNPN and CDR2 is SVGIG in the germline V gene (reference sequence). The CDR3 sequence is 14 residues long. This chain's CDR3 is CAWKVSGGADTQYF. The CDR3, as DNA: TGTGCCTGGAAGGTTTCAGGGGGCGCGGATACGCAGTATTTT.

The chain employs TRBV13 and TRBJ2-5, with a possible D match to TRBD1 (5 bases). This CDR3 has 16 residues. In germline, CDR1 is PRHDT, CDR2 FYEKMQ (reference sequence). Between the trimmed V and J ends, which lost 0 bases and 2 bases, there was a span of 13 bases. The CDR3 reads CASSLGGWGLQETQYF. The CDR3 DNA reads as TGTGCCAGCAGCTTAGGGGGATGGGGCCTTCAAGAGACCCAGTACTTC.

This clone appeared a single time. The chain uses TRBV11-2 and TRBJ2-6; a possible D gene is TRBD2 (5 bases). This CDR3 has 17 residues. Trimming took off 3 bases at V and 1 base at J, with 13 bases between the two ends. The germline V gene has CDR1 SGHAT and CDR2 FQNNGV. The CDR3 DNA reads TGTGCCAGCAGCTTCGAGGGAAGAACATCTGGGGCCAACGTCCTGACTTTC. It translates to CASSFEGRTSGANVLTF.

V usage is TRBV5-5 and J usage is TRBJ1-6; maybe TRBD1 (6 bases). The ends were cut back, 0 bases at V and 7 bases at J, with 14 bases in the middle. CDR1 is SGHKS, CDR2 YYEKEE, per germline (reference sequence). The CDR3 contains 16 residues. The CDR3 is CASSLAGAVQNSPLHF. CDR3 bases: TGTGCCAGCAGCTTGGCGGGGGCAGTACAAAATTCACCCCTCCACTTT.

The gene calls are TRBV4-2 and TRBJ2-5, with TRBD2 matching 7 bases. Unmatched junction bases numbered 10, after V lost 4 bases and J lost 5 bases. The V gene's germline CDR1 is LGHNA and CDR2 YNFKEQ. This CDR3 contains 15 residues. As DNA, the CDR3 is TGTGCCAGCAGCCTTGGGACTACCCTTGAGGAGACCCAGTACTTC. It codes for CASSLGTTLEETQYF.